This TCR beta chain comes out of a study of radiation and T cells in renal cell carcinoma. Study-wide points: Irradiated tumors had higher TCR clonality than control tumors. Sampling covered only roughly 1 g of each tumor. Dominant CDR3 motifs occupied more repertoire in irradiated than control tumors.

Germline assignment: CDR1 MNHEY and CDR2 SVGAGI. Trimming removed 6 bases from V and 10 bases from J; junction bases left unmatched: 10. This CDR3 comprises 15 residues. This clone was recorded only once. The antigen remains unidentified. Generated by immunoSEQ multiplex PCR, the TCRdb table keeps only in-frame clones and is missing some. The sample consists of approximately 9,800 clones, roughly 60% of them appearing once. Treatment meaning: treatment-naive control, cytoreductive nephrectomy. This renal cell carcinoma was of the clear cell type. The clonotype was recovered from a man in his fifties or sixties with renal cell carcinoma. This chain joins TRBV6-5 and TRBJ2-1; TRBD2 aligns across 12 bases. The material was tumor tissue, obtained from a patient whose treatment was nephrectomy without radiotherapy. In DNA, the CDR3 is TGTGCCAGCAGGAGGGGGACTAGCGGGTGGGGGGAGCAGTTCTTC. Its translation: CASRRGTSGWGEQFF.